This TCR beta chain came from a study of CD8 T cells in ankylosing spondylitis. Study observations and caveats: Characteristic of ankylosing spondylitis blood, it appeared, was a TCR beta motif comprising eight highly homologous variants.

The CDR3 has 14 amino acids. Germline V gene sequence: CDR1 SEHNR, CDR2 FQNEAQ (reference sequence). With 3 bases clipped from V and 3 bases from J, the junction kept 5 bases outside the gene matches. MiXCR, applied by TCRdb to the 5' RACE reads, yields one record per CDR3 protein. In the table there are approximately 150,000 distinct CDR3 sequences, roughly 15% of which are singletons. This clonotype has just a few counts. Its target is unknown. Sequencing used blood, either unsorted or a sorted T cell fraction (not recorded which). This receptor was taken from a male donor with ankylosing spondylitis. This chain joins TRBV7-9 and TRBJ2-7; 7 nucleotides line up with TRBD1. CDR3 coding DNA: TGTGCCAGCAGCTTGTGGGACAGAAACTACGAGCAGTACTTC. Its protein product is CASSLWDRNYEQYF.